The rows below give T cell receptor beta chains drawn from one sample of a study of regulatory T cells in long-lasting Graves disease. TCRdb re-derived calls from the multiplex PCR reads in MiXCR, one entry per CDR3 protein. The sample carries 300,000 to 350,000 distinct CDR3 sequences, around 20% recorded once. This sample comprised peripheral blood mononuclear cells (PBMCs), obtained when the disease was refractory, from a patient treated with antithyroid drugs. The receptors shown here come from a female donor with Graves disease. Each CDR3 is given with its conserved first and last residue. The order of the fields is CDR3 DNA, CDR3 protein, V gene, D gene, J gene, clone size. D genes are given only for firm matches. Where a row states a size, it is once, few, many or the class of an expanded clone; other rows omit it.

CDR3 DNA: TGTGCCAGCAGACCGGGACCCCAGAGACAGCAGTACTTC
CDR3 protein: CASRPGPQRQQYF
V gene: TRBV6-2/TRBV6-3
D gene: -
J gene: TRBJ2-7
clone size: -

CDR3 DNA: TGTGCCAGCTCACAATTGGGTAATTGGGAAGAGACCCAGTACTTC
CDR3 protein: CASSQLGNWEETQYF
V gene: TRBV18
D gene: -
J gene: TRBJ2-5
clone size: few

CDR3 DNA: TGTGCCAGCAGTTTCGGGAGGACTAGCGGGGATTCCGGTGAGCAGTTCTTC
CDR3 protein: CASSFGRTSGDSGEQFF
V gene: TRBV12-3/TRBV12-4
D gene: TRBD2
J gene: TRBJ2-1
clone size: -

CDR3 DNA: TGTGCCAGCAGTGAGGGCCTAGCGGATTACAATGAGCAGTTCTTC
CDR3 protein: CASSEGLADYNEQFF
V gene: TRBV6-1
D gene: TRBD2
J gene: TRBJ2-1
clone size: -

CDR3 DNA: TGTGCCTGGCTGAGGGGGCGCGAGCAGTACTTC
CDR3 protein: CAWLRGREQYF
V gene: TRBV30
D gene: TRBD1
J gene: TRBJ2-7
clone size: few

CDR3 DNA: TGTGCCAGCAGTTACTCCGGACTAGCATCTGATACGCAGTATTTT
CDR3 protein: CASSYSGLASDTQYF
V gene: TRBV6-5
D gene: TRBD2
J gene: TRBJ2-3
clone size: -

CDR3 DNA: TGTGCCAGCAGTGAATCCCAGAGGTTAGGAGCTTTCTTT
CDR3 protein: CASSESQRLGAFF
V gene: TRBV6-1
D gene: -
J gene: TRBJ1-1
clone size: many

CDR3 DNA: TGTGCCTGCCGGGACACCCCAAATTTGTCCCTCCACTTT
CDR3 protein: CACRDTPNLSLHF
V gene: TRBV30
D gene: -
J gene: TRBJ1-6
clone size: few

CDR3 DNA: TGTGCCAGCAGCCAAATGAGTACGGGGGGGAGAGAGACCCAGTACTTC
CDR3 protein: CASSQMSTGGRETQYF
V gene: TRBV3-1
D gene: TRBD2
J gene: TRBJ2-5
clone size: many

CDR3 DNA: TGTGCCTGGAGTGCATCCCGGGTAACTAACGAAAAACTGTTTTTT
CDR3 protein: CAWSASRVTNEKLFF
V gene: TRBV30
D gene: -
J gene: TRBJ1-4
clone size: -

CDR3 DNA: TGTGCCAGCCCACCCGACAGGGCGAGAGGAAACACCATATATTTT
CDR3 protein: CASPPDRARGNTIYF
V gene: TRBV18
D gene: TRBD1
J gene: TRBJ1-3
clone size: -

CDR3 DNA: TGTGCCAGCAGCGAATCGATCCCACTCCAGCCCCAGCATTTT
CDR3 protein: CASSESIPLQPQHF
V gene: TRBV12-3/TRBV12-4
D gene: -
J gene: TRBJ1-5
clone size: many

CDR3 DNA: TGCAGTACTAGAGATCGGATGGTCAGCTCCTACGAGCAGTACTTC
CDR3 protein: CSTRDRMVSSYEQYF
V gene: TRBV20-1
D gene: -
J gene: TRBJ2-7
clone size: -

CDR3 DNA: TGTGCCAGCAGCTTAGTTGTTAGGGGGCCTTGGGACGAGCAGTACTTC
CDR3 protein: CASSLVVRGPWDEQYF
V gene: TRBV7-8
D gene: TRBD1
J gene: TRBJ2-7
clone size: many

CDR3 DNA: TGTGCCAGCAGTTCCCCCTTTCGAGGCTACGAGCAGTACTTC
CDR3 protein: CASSSPFRGYEQYF
V gene: TRBV6-2/TRBV6-3
D gene: -
J gene: TRBJ2-7
clone size: many

CDR3 DNA: TGCAGCGGGTGGGGGACTAATGAAAAACTGTTTTTT
CDR3 protein: CSGWGTNEKLFF
V gene: TRBV29-1
D gene: -
J gene: TRBJ1-4
clone size: -

CDR3 DNA: TGTGCCAGCAGCCTCGGACAGTTTGGAGATGGTGGCTACACCTTC
CDR3 protein: CASSLGQFGDGGYTF
V gene: TRBV7-8
D gene: -
J gene: TRBJ1-2
clone size: -

CDR3 DNA: TGTGCCAGCAGTTTTCCCCTTTTCAGCTCCTACGAGCAGTACTTC
CDR3 protein: CASSFPLFSSYEQYF
V gene: TRBV28
D gene: -
J gene: TRBJ2-7
clone size: many

CDR3 DNA: TGTGCCAGCAGCCAGCGCCGGATGGCAGGGTGGCAGCCCCAGCATTTT
CDR3 protein: CASSQRRMAGWQPQHF
V gene: TRBV7-8
D gene: -
J gene: TRBJ1-5
clone size: -

CDR3 DNA: TGTGCCAGCAGTTTAGGACAGGGGGCGTTCAATGAGCAGTTCTTC
CDR3 protein: CASSLGQGAFNEQFF
V gene: TRBV27
D gene: TRBD1
J gene: TRBJ2-1
clone size: -

CDR3 DNA: TGTGCCAGCACGGTTTTTCGGGACAGGGGAGGTTATAAGGGCTACACCTTC
CDR3 protein: CASTVFRDRGGYKGYTF
V gene: TRBV6-1
D gene: TRBD1
J gene: TRBJ1-2
clone size: many

CDR3 DNA: TGTGCCAGCTCCTATACCGCCGGGACAGGAGAGCTGGGTGGCCTGAACACTGAAGCTTTCTTT
CDR3 protein: CASSYTAGTGELGGLNTEAFF
V gene: TRBV7-3
D gene: TRBD1
J gene: TRBJ1-1
clone size: -

CDR3 DNA: TGTGCCAGCAGCACAACAGCGGGAGGGGGCTACGAGCAGTACTTC
CDR3 protein: CASSTTAGGGYEQYF
V gene: TRBV9
D gene: TRBD2
J gene: TRBJ2-7
clone size: few

CDR3 DNA: TGTGCCAGCAGCTTCACCGGGACAGGGTATGGAAACACCATATATTTT
CDR3 protein: CASSFTGTGYGNTIYF
V gene: TRBV11-2
D gene: TRBD1
J gene: TRBJ1-3
clone size: -

CDR3 DNA: TGTGCCAGCAGGGCAGGGGGCGATGCCTATGGCTACACCTTC
CDR3 protein: CASRAGGDAYGYTF
V gene: TRBV2
D gene: TRBD1
J gene: TRBJ1-2
clone size: many

CDR3 DNA: TGTGCCAGCAGGTTGGGAGGGACCTCTATCTATGGCTACACCTTC
CDR3 protein: CASRLGGTSIYGYTF
V gene: TRBV28
D gene: -
J gene: TRBJ1-2
clone size: many

CDR3 DNA: TGTGCCAGCAGGGGGGTATCCTACGAGCAGTACTTC
CDR3 protein: CASRGVSYEQYF
V gene: TRBV27
D gene: -
J gene: TRBJ2-7
clone size: many

CDR3 DNA: TGTGCCAGCAGTACGGGGAGAGGGGTCGATGAAAAACTGTTTTTT
CDR3 protein: CASSTGRGVDEKLFF
V gene: TRBV6-1
D gene: -
J gene: TRBJ1-4
clone size: -

CDR3 DNA: TGTGCCAGCAGAGCCCCCCGGGACTCTGCCTCCTACGAGCAGTACTTC
CDR3 protein: CASRAPRDSASYEQYF
V gene: TRBV6-1
D gene: -
J gene: TRBJ2-7
clone size: few

CDR3 DNA: TGCAGTGCTAGAGTGGCTGGGGCCGTTGAAGCTTTCTTT
CDR3 protein: CSARVAGAVEAFF
V gene: TRBV20-1
D gene: -
J gene: TRBJ1-1
clone size: -

CDR3 DNA: TGCAGTGCTCCCGAAGGGGCGAACACTGAAGCTTTCTTT
CDR3 protein: CSAPEGANTEAFF
V gene: TRBV20-1
D gene: -
J gene: TRBJ1-1
clone size: many

CDR3 DNA: TGTGCCAGCAGTTTAATAGGTCGTCGGCCCGTGCGGGAGACCCAGTACTTC
CDR3 protein: CASSLIGRRPVRETQYF
V gene: TRBV28
D gene: -
J gene: TRBJ2-5
clone size: many

CDR3 DNA: TGCAGTGCTAGAAATGAATATGGGGCAGGGGGCGGCAATCAGCCCCAGCATTTT
CDR3 protein: CSARNEYGAGGGNQPQHF
V gene: TRBV20-1
D gene: TRBD1
J gene: TRBJ1-5
clone size: -

CDR3 DNA: TGTGCCAGCAGTCCAGCCTACGAGCAGTACTTC
CDR3 protein: CASSPAYEQYF
V gene: TRBV18
D gene: -
J gene: TRBJ2-7
clone size: many

CDR3 DNA: TGCAGTGCTAGCGGGGCCAACGGGGACAACACTGAAGCTTTCTTT
CDR3 protein: CSASGANGDNTEAFF
V gene: TRBV20-1
D gene: -
J gene: TRBJ1-1
clone size: many

CDR3 DNA: TGTGCCAGCAGCTCCTCACAGGGGCGGCTTGGCTACACCTTC
CDR3 protein: CASSSSQGRLGYTF
V gene: TRBV7-2
D gene: TRBD1
J gene: TRBJ1-2
clone size: many

CDR3 DNA: TGTGCCAGCTCACCACCGTGGACTACTCTGAACACCGGGGAGCTGTTTTTT
CDR3 protein: CASSPPWTTLNTGELFF
V gene: TRBV18
D gene: -
J gene: TRBJ2-2
clone size: -

CDR3 DNA: TGTGCCAGCAGCTTGGGTGGTTTACAGCCCCAGCATTTT
CDR3 protein: CASSLGGLQPQHF
V gene: TRBV6-2/TRBV6-3
D gene: -
J gene: TRBJ1-5
clone size: -

CDR3 DNA: TGTGCCAGTAGTGAAACAGGGGGTGGGAATCAGCCCCAGCATTTT
CDR3 protein: CASSETGGGNQPQHF
V gene: TRBV19
D gene: TRBD1
J gene: TRBJ1-5
clone size: few

CDR3 DNA: TGTGCCAGCAGCCCCCGGGACAGGCCCTCCTACGAGCAGTACTTC
CDR3 protein: CASSPRDRPSYEQYF
V gene: TRBV6-1
D gene: TRBD1
J gene: TRBJ2-7
clone size: many

CDR3 DNA: TGTGCCGGGACGGTGACGGGCTATGGCTACACCTTC
CDR3 protein: CAGTVTGYGYTF
V gene: TRBV30
D gene: -
J gene: TRBJ1-2
clone size: many

CDR3 DNA: TGCAGTGCCCCATTCGCGGGAGGTCAAGAGACCCAGTACTTC
CDR3 protein: CSAPFAGGQETQYF
V gene: TRBV20-1
D gene: TRBD2
J gene: TRBJ2-5
clone size: few

CDR3 DNA: TGTGCCAGCGGAGGGGCCACTGAAGCTTTCTTT
CDR3 protein: CASGGATEAFF
V gene: TRBV2
D gene: -
J gene: TRBJ1-1
clone size: -

CDR3 DNA: TGTGCCAGCAGCCGGCTGGGTACGCAGTATTTT
CDR3 protein: CASSRLGTQYF
V gene: TRBV7-2
D gene: -
J gene: TRBJ2-3
clone size: -

CDR3 DNA: TGCAGCGGGGGAGACAGAGACTACGAGCAGTACTTC
CDR3 protein: CSGGDRDYEQYF
V gene: TRBV29-1
D gene: -
J gene: TRBJ2-7
clone size: -

CDR3 DNA: TGCAGCGCACGAATAGCGGGGGACACTGAAGCTTTCTTT
CDR3 protein: CSARIAGDTEAFF
V gene: TRBV29-1
D gene: -
J gene: TRBJ1-1
clone size: many

CDR3 DNA: TGTGCCAGCAGCCAAGATGGCCCTCGGGAGGGATGGGAGACCCAGTACTTC
CDR3 protein: CASSQDGPREGWETQYF
V gene: TRBV14
D gene: TRBD2
J gene: TRBJ2-5
clone size: -

CDR3 DNA: TGTGCCAGCACCGATGGTGGCGGCTACACCTTC
CDR3 protein: CASTDGGGYTF
V gene: TRBV28
D gene: -
J gene: TRBJ1-2
clone size: -

CDR3 DNA: TGCAGTGCTAGAGATGGACAGGGAGGAAAACTGTTTTTT
CDR3 protein: CSARDGQGGKLFF
V gene: TRBV20-1
D gene: TRBD1
J gene: TRBJ1-4
clone size: many

CDR3 DNA: TGCAGTGCGACGACCGGTAATTCACCCCTCCACTTT
CDR3 protein: CSATTGNSPLHF
V gene: TRBV20-1
D gene: -
J gene: TRBJ1-6
clone size: -

CDR3 DNA: TGTCCAATGGGGGCTACCTACGAGCAGTACTTC
CDR3 protein: CPMGATYEQYF
V gene: TRBV12-5
D gene: -
J gene: TRBJ2-7
clone size: medium-sized

CDR3 DNA: TGCAGTGCTCTATCGACGACAGGGTTGCTTGGCTACACCTTC
CDR3 protein: CSALSTTGLLGYTF
V gene: TRBV20-1
D gene: TRBD1
J gene: TRBJ1-2
clone size: many

CDR3 DNA: TGTGCCAGCAGCTTACTTGGAGGGGGCACTGAAGCTTTCTTT
CDR3 protein: CASSLLGGGTEAFF
V gene: TRBV7-9
D gene: -
J gene: TRBJ1-1
clone size: few

CDR3 DNA: TGTGCCAGCAGTTACCGTCATGCGGGGAACACTGAAGCTTTCTTT
CDR3 protein: CASSYRHAGNTEAFF
V gene: TRBV6-2/TRBV6-3
D gene: -
J gene: TRBJ1-1
clone size: -